The source of this T cell receptor (beta chain) is a study of T cell responses to AZD1222 COVID-19 vaccine. Study observations and caveats: Recipients of AZD1222 seropositive at baseline numbered only 5 to 7. Spike-wide vaccine-associated CD4 TCRs dominated at 160-218 and 743-854.

This clone was found a few times. Antigen: not known. The protocol was immunoSEQ multiplex PCR, while the TCRdb copy is restricted to in-frame clones and leaves out a portion. The sample has 140,000 to 150,000 clones; 85% to 90% are singletons. Germline V gene lookup returns CDR1 SGHKS and CDR2 YYEKEE (reference sequence). There are 14 residues in the CDR3. Trimming stripped 1 base from V and 0 bases from J, with 7 bases between. The sample consisted of peripheral blood, taken on day 0 of AZD1222 vaccination. This receptor was taken from an adult in good health. The chain recombines TRBV5-5 with TRBJ1-1; D call uncertain. The CDR3 here is CASSLPLMNTEAFF. The CDR3 DNA reads TGTGCCAGCAGCTTGCCCCTAATGAACACTGAAGCTTTCTTT.